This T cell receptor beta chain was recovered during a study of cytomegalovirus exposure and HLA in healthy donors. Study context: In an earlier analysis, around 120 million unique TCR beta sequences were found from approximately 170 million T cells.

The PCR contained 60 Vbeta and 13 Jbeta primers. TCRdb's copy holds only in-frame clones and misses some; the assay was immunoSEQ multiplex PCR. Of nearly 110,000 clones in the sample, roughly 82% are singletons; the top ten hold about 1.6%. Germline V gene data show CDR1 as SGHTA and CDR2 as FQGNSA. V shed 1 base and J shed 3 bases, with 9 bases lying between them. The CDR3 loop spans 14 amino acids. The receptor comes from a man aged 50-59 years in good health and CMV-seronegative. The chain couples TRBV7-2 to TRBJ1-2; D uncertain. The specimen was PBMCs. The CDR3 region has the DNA TGTGCCAGCAGCTTAGGCGTAACGGACTATGGCTACACCTTC. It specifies CASSLGVTDYGYTF.